The clone carrying this T cell receptor (beta chain) was seen just once. Its target is not known. Repeated repertoire sampling spanned the course of chemoradiotherapy. This entry belongs to a study of chemoradiotherapy in HPV16-positive cancers. Broader study findings: Only two HPV16-positive patients supplied the functional HPV-specificity definition. HPV-responsive T-cell expansion during chemoradiotherapy was linked to improved recurrence-free survival in HPV16-positive patients.

Clones were sequenced by immunoSEQ multiplex PCR, and TCRdb holds only the in-frame ones, with some missing. The sample has 2,500 or so clones, more than 75% seen once; the top ten hold roughly 9.1%. The germline gives CDR1 SGDLS, CDR2 YYNGEE. This CDR3 spans 15 amino acids. Between the trimmed V and J ends, which lost 4 bases and 2 bases, there was a span of 10 bases. This rearrangement joins TRBV9 to TRBJ2-6; tentatively, D is TRBD1 or TRBD2 (5 bases each). This specimen consisted of tumor tissue, obtained from a patient who underwent chemoradiotherapy. The sequence derives from a human donor with HPV-associated anogenital cancer. CDR3: CASSPMGAGANVLTF. In nucleotides, the CDR3 is TGTGCCAGCAGCCCCATGGGGGCTGGGGCCAACGTCCTGACTTTC.